The next 26 T cell receptor beta chains were all read from a single sample in a study of T cell changes during pregnancy in multiple sclerosis. Sequencing used immunoSEQ multiplex PCR; TCRdb keeps in-frame clones, though not all of them. The sample records tens of thousands of clones, 96% being singletons. The source material was CD8+ T cells from peripheral blood mononuclear cells, sampled after pregnancy. The receptors here all came from a female donor with multiple sclerosis, enrolled in a pregnancy study.

CDR3 in amino acids: CASSIARYSYEQYF. CDR3 in DNA: TGTGCCAGTAGTATAGCCCGATATAGCTACGAGCAGTACTTC. The rearrangement joins TRBV19 to TRBJ2-7; D not certain. The CDR3 consists of 14 residues. V dropped 1 base and J dropped 3 bases, with 10 bases sitting between them. Germline-derived CDR1 and CDR2 are LNHDA and SQIVND (reference sequence).

V and J are TRBV6-5 and TRBJ2-1; 9 bases match TRBD1. Germline CDR1 reads MNHEY; CDR2 reads SVGAGI. This CDR3 is built from 14 residues. The V segment lost 5 bases and the J segment 10 bases; nucleotides outside the gene matches: 9. The CDR3 DNA follows: TGTGCCAGCAGTGGAGCGGACAGGGGAGGCGAGCAGTTCTTC. Its translation: CASSGADRGGEQFF.

The chain has TRBV2 and TRBJ1-2; D remains ambiguous. Per the germline V gene, CDR1 is SNHLY and CDR2 is FYNNEI. Trimming left V 3 bases short and J 7 bases short, with 9 bases between. The CDR3 spans 12 residues. The CDR3 loop is CASSERAGGYTF. DNA of the CDR3: TGTGCCAGCAGTGAGAGGGCCGGTGGCTACACCTTC.

The V call is TRBV13, the J call TRBJ2-2; TRBD1 matches 10 bases. V was pared by 5 bases and J by 0 bases, with 12 bases of the junction left unmatched. The CDR3 covers 19 residues. Germline lookup yields CDR1 PRHDT and CDR2 FYEKMQ (reference sequence). This CDR3 is CASSPSPGQGISNTGELFF. The CDR3 bases are TGTGCCAGCAGCCCCTCTCCGGGACAGGGGATTTCGAACACCGGGGAGCTGTTTTTT.

The V gene is TRBV7-8, the J gene TRBJ2-1; perhaps TRBD2 as D (5 bases). Germline loops: CDR1 SGHVS, CDR2 FQNEAQ. V lost 1 base to trimming and J lost 6 bases, with 10 bases between them. The length of the CDR3 is 14 residues. The CDR3: CASSLVEGSNEQFF. The CDR3, as DNA: TGTGCCAGCAGCTTAGTTGAGGGAAGCAATGAGCAGTTCTTC.

The genes are TRBV7-9 and TRBJ2-7; 10 bases align to TRBD2. CDR1 and CDR2 (germline): SEHNR, FQNEAQ (reference sequence). The CDR3 consists of 17 residues. The V gene end was trimmed by 4 bases and the J gene end by 1 base; junction bases not matched to a gene: 10. CDR3 in amino acids: CASSSTRASGRSYEQYF. The DNA of the CDR3 is TGTGCCAGCAGCTCCACCCGGGCTAGCGGGAGATCCTACGAGCAGTACTTC.

V gene TRBV28 combines with J gene TRBJ2-7, with a weak D call TRBD1 (6 bases). Per the germline V gene, CDR1 is MDHEN and CDR2 is SYDVKM. The CDR3 extends over 17 amino acids. V was cut by 4 bases and J by 4 bases, with 23 bases left in between. The CDR3 bases are TGTGCCAGCAGTTCCCTGGACAGCTCTAGTCCTTTTTACGAGCAGTACTTC. Translated: CASSSLDSSSPFYEQYF.

CDR3 sequence: CASSQVDRGWTEAFF. CDR3 in DNA: TGCGCCAGCAGCCAAGTGGACAGGGGTTGGACTGAAGCTTTCTTT. The J gene is TRBJ1-1, the V gene TRBV4-1, with TRBD1 matching over 9 bases. The CDR3 contains 15 residues. V dropped 1 base and J dropped 5; count of bases not matched to a gene: 5. Per germline, CDR1 MGHRA and CDR2 YSYEKL.

The rearrangement joins TRBV5-5 to TRBJ1-3, with D maybe TRBD1 (6 bases). The CDR3 length is 12 residues. V was cut by 4 bases and J by 8 bases, with 10 bases left in between. Germline assignment: CDR1 SGHKS and CDR2 YYEKEE (reference sequence). In DNA, the CDR3 is TGTGCCAGCAGCGACAGGCGAGACACCATATATTTT. Translation: CASSDRRDTIYF.

This rearrangement joins TRBV5-5 to TRBJ1-1; D call uncertain. CDR1 and CDR2 from the germline V gene are SGHKS and YYEKEE (reference sequence). V gave up 5 bases and J gave up 7 bases, with 12 bases separating them. CDR3 length: 12 residues. The CDR3 coding sequence is TGTGCCAGCAGTTTTTCCGGGTTTGAAGCTTTCTTT. Encoded protein: CASSFSGFEAFF.

This clone came up once. This chain uses TRBV14 with TRBJ2-5; 11 bases fit TRBD1. This CDR3 comprises 15 residues. The junction had 7 bases not matched to a gene; V was cut back by 5 bases and J by 5 bases. Germline V CDR1 and CDR2: SGHDN, FVKESK. This CDR3 reads CASSTRTGGMETQYF. The CDR3 region has the DNA TGTGCCAGCAGCACCAGGACAGGGGGCATGGAGACCCAGTACTTC.

The rearrangement joins TRBV9 to TRBJ2-3, with D possibly being TRBD2 (6 bases). CDR3 length equals 14 residues. Germline CDR1 is SGDLS and CDR2 is YYNGEE. The V end was cut by 0 bases, the J end by 2 bases, with 7 bases between. CDR3 nucleotide sequence: TGTGCCAGCAGCGTAGGGACTAACACAGATACGCAGTATTTT. Encoded protein: CASSVGTNTDTQYF.

This clone was seen once. CDR3 loop: CASSPREGLYTGELFF. The DNA of the CDR3 is TGTGCCAGCAGCCCCCGGGAGGGCCTATACACCGGGGAGCTGTTTTTT. This rearrangement joins TRBV28 to TRBJ2-2, with 8 bases aligning to TRBD2. Germline lookup yields CDR1 MDHEN and CDR2 SYDVKM. This CDR3 is 16 amino acids long. The V and J ends lost 6 bases and 3 bases, in that order; junction bases with no gene match: 9.

The rearrangement uses TRBV2 and TRBJ2-3; TRBD2 aligns across 10 bases. Per the germline V gene, CDR1 is SNHLY and CDR2 is FYNNEI. The V gene end was trimmed by 5 bases and the J gene end by 2 bases; junction bases not matched to a gene: 7. The CDR3 contains 16 residues. DNA for the CDR3: TGTGCCAGCAGTTTCCCACTAGCGGGGCACACAGATACGCAGTATTTT. This translates into CASSFPLAGHTDTQYF.

V and J are TRBV28 and TRBJ2-7; D may be TRBD2 (6 bases). Per germline, CDR1 MDHEN and CDR2 SYDVKM. V was trimmed by 4 bases and J by 4 bases, leaving 17 bases between them. The CDR3 totals 15 residues. In nucleotides, the CDR3 is TGTGCCAGCAGTTCCCGGGGGATCATTTCTTACGAGCAGTACTTC. It translates to CASSSRGIISYEQYF.

The chain links TRBV10-3 to TRBJ2-3, with D perhaps matching TRBD2 (6 bases). Trimming left V 2 bases short and J 3 bases short, with 12 bases between. The CDR3 consists of 15 residues. CDR1 is ENHRY, CDR2 SYGVKD, per germline. The CDR3 loop reads CAISERLEGTDTQYF. The CDR3 DNA follows: TGTGCCATCAGTGAGAGATTGGAGGGAACAGATACGCAGTATTTT.

The chain is built from TRBV5-1 and TRBJ2-3, with 8 bases identical to TRBD2. Losses at the gene ends were 2 bases for V and 4 bases for J; bases not matched to a gene: 6. From germline, CDR1 is SGHRS and CDR2 YFSETQ. The CDR3 is 15 residues long. The CDR3 is CASSLPAGAPDTQYF. CDR3 coding DNA: TGCGCCAGCAGCTTACCAGCGGGAGCCCCAGATACGCAGTATTTT. Looking up the rest from reference TRBV5-1 and TRBJ2-3 gives the full variable domain: KAGVTQTPRYLIKTRGQQVTLSCSPISGHRSVSWYQQTPGQGLQFLFEYFSETQRNKGNFPGRFSGRQFSNSRSEMNVSTLELGDSALYLCASSLPAGAPDTQYFGPGTRLTVL.

This chain joins TRBV4-1 and TRBJ2-3; 9 nucleotides agree with TRBD2. This CDR3 has 14 residues. V dropped 1 base and J dropped 6; count of bases not matched to a gene: 2. Germline V gene sequence: CDR1 MGHRA, CDR2 YSYEKL. The CDR3 DNA is TGCGCCAGCAGCCAAGTAGCGGGAGTGGATACGCAGTATTTT. This translates into CASSQVAGVDTQYF.

V gene TRBV6-1 combines with J gene TRBJ2-1; D gene ambiguous. CDR1 is MNHNS, CDR2 SASEGT, per germline. Trimming cost V 0 bases and J 0 bases, with 9 bases left between them. The CDR3 is 16 amino acids. The chain's CDR3 is CASSEATYPSYNEQFF. DNA of the CDR3: TGTGCCAGCAGTGAAGCGACTTACCCCTCCTACAATGAGCAGTTCTTC.

The chain recombines TRBV2 with TRBJ1-2; a possible D gene is TRBD1 (5 bases). The CDR3 has 13 residues. In germline, CDR1 is SNHLY, CDR2 FYNNEI. V was trimmed by 6 bases and J by 1 base, leaving 9 bases between them. Here the CDR3 DNA reads TGTGCCAGCAGAGGGGTGCTTAACTATGGCTACACCTTC. Translation: CASRGVLNYGYTF.

The chain has TRBV10-1 and TRBJ1-1; D is undetermined. The CDR3 contains 14 residues. Trimming removed 10 bases at V and 1 base at J, with 16 bases between. The V gene's germline CDR1 is WNHNN and CDR2 SYGVQD (reference sequence). The CDR3 nucleotides are TGCGCCAACCTGACGAGGGAAAAGAACACTGAAGCTTTCTTT. Its protein product is CANLTREKNTEAFF.

The rearrangement links TRBV5-6 to TRBJ2-5, with D maybe TRBD1 (5 bases). Germline CDR1 is SGHDT and CDR2 is YYEEEE. V was trimmed by 4 bases and J by 2 bases, leaving 15 bases between them. The CDR3 totals 15 residues. The CDR3 loop is CASSPPSGAQETQYF. DNA of the CDR3: TGTGCCAGCAGCCCCCCTAGTGGGGCGCAAGAGACCCAGTACTTC.

The chain couples TRBV6-5 to TRBJ2-5, with D maybe TRBD2 (6 bases). V lost 5 bases, J lost 8 bases, and 12 bases lay in between. Germline V gene sequence: CDR1 MNHEY, CDR2 SVGAGI. The length of the CDR3 is 12 residues. CDR3 in DNA: TGTGCCAGCAGTCGACCCGGGGGTACCCAGTACTTC. Translated: CASSRPGGTQYF.

The chain is built from TRBV28 and TRBJ1-5; 7 bases are shared with TRBD1. The CDR3 is 15 residues long. CDR1 and CDR2 (germline): MDHEN, SYDVKM. V gave up 2 bases and J gave up 4 bases; unmatched junction bases: 5. The CDR3 spells CASSLGWDSNQPQHF. CDR3 coding DNA: TGTGCCAGCAGTTTAGGGTGGGACAGTAATCAGCCCCAGCATTTT. Full variable domain (outside the CDR3, taken from reference TRBV28 and TRBJ1-5): DVKVTQSSRYLVKRTGEKVFLECVQDMDHENMFWYRQDPGLGLRLIYFSYDVKMKEKGDIPEGYSVSREKKERFSLILESASTNQTSMYLCASSLGWDSNQPQHFGDGTRLSIL.

The V call is TRBV7-9, the J call TRBJ1-4; D is perhaps TRBD1 (6 bases). The length of the CDR3 is 16 residues. The germline gives CDR1 SEHNR, CDR2 FQNEAQ (reference sequence). Trimming shortened V by 5 bases and J by 4 bases, and 17 bases separated the two germline ends. The chain's CDR3 is CASSSSGGALNEKLFF. As DNA, the CDR3 is TGTGCCAGCAGCAGTAGCGGGGGGGCCCTTAATGAAAAACTGTTTTTT.

The rearrangement links TRBV9 to TRBJ1-2; D call uncertain. The CDR3 runs 10 residues. Per the germline V gene, CDR1 is SGDLS and CDR2 is YYNGEE. The V end was cut by 0 bases, the J end by 13 bases, with 7 bases between. For the CDR3, the DNA is TGTGCCAGCAGCGTAGCCCCATCCACCTTC. Encoded protein: CASSVAPSTF.